These 19 T cell receptor beta chains were sequenced from one sample in a study of OX40 agonist ivuxolimab in advanced cancers. TCRdb keeps only in-frame clones here, not all; method: immunoSEQ multiplex PCR. The data show approximately 58,000 clones, about 86% seen once. Sample: CD4+ or CD8+ T cells sorted from blood, taken in a trial of the OX40 agonist ivuxolimab. These receptors all come from an adult with an advanced solid tumor such as melanoma, head and neck, liver or kidney cancer.

The chain carries TRBV30 and TRBJ1-5; perhaps TRBD1 as D (5 bases). V lost 1 base and J 1 base, leaving 14 bases between the germline ends. The germline CDR1 and CDR2 sequences are GTSNPN and SVGIG (reference sequence). This CDR3 comprises 16 residues. DNA for the CDR3: TGTGCCTGGAGTGCAGGAGGGGCGTCGAGCAATCAGCCCCAGCATTTT. This gives the protein CAWSAGGASSNQPQHF.

V is TRBV7-2 and J is TRBJ1-4; TRBD1 is a possible D gene (6 bases). This CDR3 has 15 amino acids. Between the trimmed V and J ends, which lost 1 base and 2 bases, there was a span of 8 bases. CDR1 and CDR2 (germline): SGHTA, FQGNSA. The CDR3 region has the DNA TGTGCCAGCAGCTTAGGCGGACAGACTAATGAAAAACTGTTTTTT. Amino acids: CASSLGGQTNEKLFF.

The J gene is TRBJ1-1, the V gene TRBV18; D is perhaps TRBD1 (5 bases). V lost 8 bases and J lost 1, with 11 bases in between. Germline-derived CDR1 and CDR2 are KGHSH and LQKENI. CDR3 length: 13 residues. In DNA, the CDR3 is TGTGCCAGCCGAAGAGGGGAGAACACTGAAGCTTTCTTT. Its protein is CASRRGENTEAFF.

The chain has TRBV10-1 and TRBJ2-3; D gene ambiguous. There are 14 residues in the CDR3. V was shortened by 0 bases and J by 6 bases, with 10 bases between the two germline ends. The germline V gene has CDR1 WNHNN and CDR2 SYGVQD (reference sequence). CDR3 nucleotides: TGCGCCAGCAGTGAGTCGTACGGTGGGGATACGCAGTATTTT. As protein: CASSESYGGDTQYF.

The chain has TRBV6-6 and TRBJ1-5; 9 bases align to TRBD1. This CDR3 has 16 amino acids. Unmatched junction bases numbered 7, after V lost 7 bases and J lost 0 bases. Germline V CDR1 and CDR2: MNHNY, SVGAGI (reference sequence). The CDR3 reads CASNDRGADSNQPQHF. The CDR3 DNA sequence: TGTGCCAGCAACGACAGGGGGGCAGATAGCAATCAGCCCCAGCATTTT.

This clone came up once. This sequence joins TRBV6-6 and TRBJ1-1; D call uncertain. Germline lookup yields CDR1 MNHNY and CDR2 SVGAGI (reference sequence). The CDR3 is 14 residues long. The germline V and J ends were trimmed by 0 bases and 4 bases, with 9 bases remaining between them. The CDR3 DNA reads as TGTGCCAGCAGTTACTCGGGCGTGGTCACTGAAGCTTTCTTT. It codes for CASSYSGVVTEAFF.

The chain employs TRBV13 and TRBJ1-2, with D perhaps TRBD1 (6 bases). Trimming took 5 bases from V and 4 from J, leaving 14 bases between them. The CDR3 is made up of 14 amino acids. Germline V lookup: CDR1 PRHDT, CDR2 FYEKMQ (reference sequence). The CDR3 DNA sequence: TGTGCCAGCAGCGCAACAGGGTCAGGCTATGGCTACACCTTC. Translation gives CASSATGSGYGYTF.

This clone was detected only a few times. The chain couples TRBV5-8 to TRBJ2-1, with 9 bases matching TRBD2. Germline assignment: CDR1 SGHTS and CDR2 YDEGEE. The CDR3 runs 17 residues. V was pared by 0 bases and J by 0 bases, with 4 bases of the junction left unmatched. CDR3 in DNA: TGTGCCAGCAGCTTGGCTCTAGCGGGGAGCTCCTACAATGAGCAGTTCTTC. It codes for CASSLALAGSSYNEQFF.

The CDR3 reads CASSRGVSTDTQYF. In nucleotides, the CDR3 is TGCGCCAGCAGCCGCGGGGTAAGCACAGATACGCAGTATTTT. V and J are TRBV4-1 and TRBJ2-3, with D possibly being TRBD2 (6 bases). Germline assignment: CDR1 MGHRA and CDR2 YSYEKL. CDR3 length equals 14 residues. The V end lost 4 bases, the J end lost 0 bases, and 8 bases lay between the germline ends.

V is TRBV27 and J is TRBJ2-7; TRBD1 aligns across 9 bases. Germline V lookup: CDR1 MNHEY, CDR2 SMNVEV (reference sequence). The CDR3 runs to 13 residues. J lost 6 bases, V lost 6 bases, and 6 bases had no gene match. CDR3: CASRRTGEFEQYF. CDR3 DNA: TGTGCCAGCAGGAGGACAGGGGAATTCGAGCAGTACTTC.

The chain has TRBV27 and TRBJ2-5, with D possibly being TRBD1 (6 bases). CDR1 is MNHEY and CDR2 is SMNVEV in the germline V gene (reference sequence). V lost 5 bases to trimming and J lost 5 bases, with 15 bases between them. CDR3 length equals 14 residues. This chain's CDR3 is CASSTGFHGETQYF. The CDR3, as DNA: TGTGCCAGCAGTACAGGGTTCCATGGGGAGACCCAGTACTTC.

The rearrangement joins TRBV6-1 to TRBJ2-5; either TRBD1 or TRBD2 may supply D (7 bases each). Germline V gene lookup returns CDR1 MNHNS and CDR2 SASEGT. Trimming removed 8 bases at V and 5 bases at J, with 15 bases between. This CDR3 comprises 13 residues. CDR3 coding DNA: TGTGCCAGCGGGGGGGAGACAGGGGAGACCCAGTACTTC. Its protein is CASGGETGETQYF.

The J gene is TRBJ2-3, the V gene TRBV28; D assignment may be TRBD1 or TRBD2 (7 bases each). This CDR3 spans 16 amino acids. The V gene lost 5 bases and the J gene lost 1 base, with 16 bases spanning the gap. Germline loops: CDR1 MDHEN, CDR2 SYDVKM. The CDR3 DNA reads as TGTGCCAGCAGTGTAGGGGGCCGGGGGGGCACAGATACGCAGTATTTT. As protein: CASSVGGRGGTDTQYF.

This chain connects TRBV5-5 to TRBJ2-3; D might be TRBD1 or TRBD2, each matching 5 bases. From germline, CDR1 is SGHKS and CDR2 YYEKEE (reference sequence). Trimming pared 3 bases from V and 6 bases from J, leaving 14 bases between. The CDR3 is 14 residues long. The CDR3 loop is CASSWDLTGDTQYF. The CDR3 DNA follows: TGTGCCAGCAGCTGGGACCTGACGGGGGATACGCAGTATTTT.

The rearrangement uses TRBV5-4 and TRBJ2-1; the D gene could be TRBD1 or TRBD2 (5 bases each). CDR1 is SGHNT and CDR2 is YYREEE in the germline V gene (reference sequence). This CDR3 is 14 amino acids long. Trimming removed 3 bases at V and 5 bases at J, with 12 bases between. The CDR3 loop is CASSSEGSHNEQFF. For the CDR3, the DNA is TGTGCCAGCAGCTCTGAGGGGAGCCACAATGAGCAGTTCTTC. The variable domain in full, with the rest retrieved from reference TRBV5-4 and TRBJ2-1, is ETGVTQSPTHLIKTRGQQVTLRCSSQSGHNTVSWYQQALGQGPQFIFQYYREEENGRGNFPPRFSGLQFPNYSSELNVNALELDDSALYLCASSSEGSHNEQFFGPGTRLTVL.

The chain uses TRBV9 and TRBJ2-7; D remains ambiguous. The germline V and J ends were trimmed by 0 bases and 4 bases, with 17 bases remaining between them. CDR3 length: 16 amino acids. Germline V gene lookup returns CDR1 SGDLS and CDR2 YYNGEE. The CDR3, as DNA: TGTGCCAGCAGCGTAGGCCTAGACATTACATCTTACGAGCAGTACTTC. This codes for CASSVGLDITSYEQYF.

The chain has TRBV6-6 and TRBJ2-7, with 8 bases aligning to TRBD1. After removal of 4 bases from V and 6 bases from J, the junction contained 8 bases not matched to a gene. Germline values: CDR1 MNHNY, CDR2 SVGAGI (reference sequence). CDR3 size: 14 residues. The CDR3 loop reads CASSSNQGAGEQYF. CDR3 in DNA: TGTGCCAGCAGTTCGAACCAGGGGGCGGGCGAGCAGTACTTC.

The J gene is TRBJ1-6, the V gene TRBV11-2; 7 bases are a match to TRBD1. The CDR3 is 15 amino acids. V shed 5 bases, J shed 7 bases, and the junction held 8 bases outside the gene matches. Germline V gives CDR1 SGHAT, CDR2 FQNNGV. CDR3 sequence (DNA): TGTGCCAGCAGCATGACGGGACAGATCAATTCACCCCTCCACTTT. It codes for CASSMTGQINSPLHF. The entire variable domain, with the rest obtained from reference TRBV11-2 and TRBJ1-6, is as follows: EAGVAQSPRYKIIEKRQSVAFWCNPISGHATLYWYQQILGQGPKLLIQFQNNGVVDDSQLPKDRFSAERLKGVDSTLKIQPAKLEDSAVYLCASSMTGQINSPLHFGNGTRLTVT.

The chain couples TRBV28 to TRBJ1-6; possibly TRBD1 for D (6 bases). The CDR3 sequence is 17 residues long. Trimming pared 5 bases from V and 8 bases from J, leaving 22 bases between. CDR1 and CDR2 (germline): MDHEN, SYDVKM. DNA for the CDR3: TGTGCCAGCAGTCTCCTCCGACAGGCCGGGCTACATTCACCCCTCCACTTT. Protein sequence: CASSLLRQAGLHSPLHF.